This T cell receptor (beta chain) appears in the sequencing data of a study of cytomegalovirus exposure and HLA in healthy donors. Overall study findings and caveats: In a later analysis, HLA-associated TCR beta chains were more clonally expanded than equally common others. Reports credit the classifier with highly specific, highly sensitive diagnosis of cytomegalovirus status. In a later analysis, productive TCRs from donors in an Asian-associated ancestry cluster reportedly carried fewer N-insertions than the cohort mean.

PCR used 60 Vbeta primers and 13 Jbeta primers. TCRdb's table, derived via immunoSEQ multiplex PCR, lists solely in-frame clones and lacks some. Seen here are approximately 150,000 clones, around 65% observed once, and the top ten hold about 2.5%. Germline trimming cut 5 bases from V and 0 bases from J; bases unmatched to any gene: 7. The CDR3 is 17 residues long. CDR1 is SGHVS, CDR2 FNYEAQ, per germline. A word on this clone: Its target is unknown.

The J gene is TRBJ2-3, the V gene TRBV7-6; 11 nucleotides match TRBD2. The sequence derives from a woman aged 40 to 50 in good health and CMV-seropositive. Specimen: PBMCs. CDR3 DNA sequence: TGTGCCAGCAGCCAAGGACTAGCGGGTTCAAGCACAGATACGCAGTATTTT. As protein: CASSQGLAGSSTDTQYF.